The rows below give T cell receptor beta chains drawn from one sample of a study of T-cell memory formation after mild COVID-19. One entry per CDR3 protein results from TCRdb running MiXCR on the 5' RACE reads. The sample consists of hundreds of thousands of distinct CDR3 sequences, roughly 13% of them appearing once. Sequenced sample: PBMCs or a T cell subset sorted from them (not recorded which). The origin of the receptors is a man younger than 35 who had mild COVID-19 (a few samples of this study predate the infection). Cell type and time point are not known. Each CDR3 is given with its conserved first and last residue. The order of the fields is clone size, V gene, D gene, J gene, CDR3 DNA, CDR3 protein. A D gene is named only where the DNA matches it firmly. Clone size is not always given. Where it is, it says once, few, many or a class for expanded clones.

clone_size: NA; v_call: TRBV27; d_call: NA; j_call: TRBJ2-3; cdr3_nt: TGTGCCAGCACGGGGGCAAGCACAGATACGCAGTATTTT; cdr3_aa: CASTGASTDTQYF
clone_size: NA; v_call: TRBV12-3/TRBV12-4; d_call: NA; j_call: TRBJ1-6; cdr3_nt: TGTGCCAGCATGCTCCGGGGTTCACCCCTCCACTTT; cdr3_aa: CASMLRGSPLHF
clone_size: few; v_call: TRBV4-1; d_call: NA; j_call: TRBJ1-5; cdr3_nt: TGCGCCAGCAGCCAGCCCCACGGGGGCGGAGTATATCAGCCCCAGCATTTT; cdr3_aa: CASSQPHGGGVYQPQHF
clone_size: NA; v_call: TRBV6-6; d_call: NA; j_call: TRBJ2-7; cdr3_nt: TGTGCCAGCAGTTACACAAGACAGTCCCGTAACTACGAGCAGTACTTC; cdr3_aa: CASSYTRQSRNYEQYF
clone_size: NA; v_call: TRBV12-3/TRBV12-4; d_call: TRBD1; j_call: TRBJ2-7; cdr3_nt: TGTGCCAGCAGTTTACTAGGGACAGGGGGCAACTACGAGCAGTACTTC; cdr3_aa: CASSLLGTGGNYEQYF
clone_size: many; v_call: TRBV27; d_call: NA; j_call: TRBJ2-7; cdr3_nt: TGTGCCAGCAGGTCACACTACGAGCAGTACTTC; cdr3_aa: CASRSHYEQYF
clone_size: many; v_call: TRBV5-1; d_call: NA; j_call: TRBJ2-3; cdr3_nt: TGCGCCAGCAGCTTGGAGGTCGCCCCCACAGATACGCAGTATTTT; cdr3_aa: CASSLEVAPTDTQYF
clone_size: few; v_call: TRBV29-1; d_call: NA; j_call: TRBJ2-7; cdr3_nt: TGCAGCGTTAAGGGGAGCTCCTACGAGCAGTACTTC; cdr3_aa: CSVKGSSYEQYF
clone_size: few; v_call: TRBV20-1; d_call: NA; j_call: TRBJ2-1; cdr3_nt: TGCAGTGCTAGAGATACGGGGAACTCCTACAATGAGCAGTTCTTC; cdr3_aa: CSARDTGNSYNEQFF
clone_size: few; v_call: TRBV7-9; d_call: NA; j_call: TRBJ2-3; cdr3_nt: TGTGCCAGCAGGCACGGGGGCACAGATACGCAGTATTTT; cdr3_aa: CASRHGGTDTQYF
clone_size: NA; v_call: TRBV6-5; d_call: NA; j_call: TRBJ2-5; cdr3_nt: TGTGCCAGCAGTTACTCGAGACTAACGGAGCAGTACTTC; cdr3_aa: CASSYSRLTEQYF